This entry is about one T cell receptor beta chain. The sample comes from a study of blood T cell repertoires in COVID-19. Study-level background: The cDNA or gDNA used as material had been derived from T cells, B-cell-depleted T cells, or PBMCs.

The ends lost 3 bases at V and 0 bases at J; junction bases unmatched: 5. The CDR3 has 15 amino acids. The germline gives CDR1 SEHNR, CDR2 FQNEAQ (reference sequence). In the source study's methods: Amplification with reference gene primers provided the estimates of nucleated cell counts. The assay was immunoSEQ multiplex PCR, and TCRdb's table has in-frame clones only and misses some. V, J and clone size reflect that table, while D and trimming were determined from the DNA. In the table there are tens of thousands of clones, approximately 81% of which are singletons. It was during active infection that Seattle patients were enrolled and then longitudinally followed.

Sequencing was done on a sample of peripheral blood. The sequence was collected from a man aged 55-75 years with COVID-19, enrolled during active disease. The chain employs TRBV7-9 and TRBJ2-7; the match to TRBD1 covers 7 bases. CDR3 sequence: CASSFGQVGSYEQYF. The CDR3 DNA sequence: TGTGCCAGCAGCTTCGGACAGGTGGGCTCCTACGAGCAGTACTTC.